A single sample is the source of the 30 T cell receptor beta chains below, sequenced in a study of blood T cell repertoires in COVID-19. The repertoire was sequenced with immunoSEQ multiplex PCR; TCRdb's copy has only in-frame clones and lacks some. The top ten clones hold roughly 4.8% of a sample with fewer than 350,000 clones, more than 85% of them seen once. The specimen sequenced was peripheral blood. These receptors were obtained from a man between 40 and 49 years old with acute or convalescent COVID-19.

The chain has TRBV24-1 and TRBJ2-1, with TRBD2 as a possible D gene (5 bases). CDR3 length: 12 residues. The germline CDR1 and CDR2 sequences are KGHDR and SFDVKD. Trimming took 12 bases from V and 5 from J, leaving 13 bases between them. The CDR3 nucleotides are TGTGCCCCTCTGAGGGCCCACAATGAGCAGTTCTTC. Amino acid sequence: CAPLRAHNEQFF.

The V call is TRBV20-1, the J call TRBJ1-5; no firm D call. Germline lookup yields CDR1 DFQATT and CDR2 SNEGSKA (reference sequence). The CDR3 is 13 residues long. V was cut by 3 bases and J by 0 bases, with 6 bases left in between. CDR3 sequence (DNA): TGCAGTGCTAGTCAGGATAGCAATCAGCCCCAGCATTTT. It yields the protein CSASQDSNQPQHF.

This clone was recorded once. The V gene is TRBV19, the J gene TRBJ1-3; no firm D call. Germline lookup yields CDR1 LNHDA and CDR2 SQIVND (reference sequence). The length of the CDR3 is 15 residues. The V gene lost 4 bases and the J gene lost 2 bases, with 12 bases spanning the gap. CDR3: CASSTGRMTGNTIYF. The CDR3 DNA reads as TGTGCCAGTAGTACAGGTCGGATGACTGGAAACACCATATATTTT.

The chain employs TRBV2 and TRBJ2-6; D not certain. CDR1 is SNHLY and CDR2 is FYNNEI in the germline V gene. The CDR3 contains 14 residues. V shed 7 bases and J shed 2 bases, with 9 bases lying between them. This chain's CDR3 is CASNSFPGANVLTF. In DNA form, the CDR3 reads TGTGCCAGCAACTCCTTCCCTGGGGCCAACGTCCTGACTTTC.

This clone showed up just once. V gene TRBV19 combines with J gene TRBJ2-2, with 7 positions matching TRBD2. Losses at the gene ends were 4 bases for V and 3 bases for J; bases not matched to a gene: 8. The CDR3 is 16 residues long. Per the germline V gene, CDR1 is LNHDA and CDR2 is SQIVND (reference sequence). This CDR3 reads CASSKGLGRYTGELFF. The CDR3, as DNA: TGTGCCAGTAGTAAAGGACTAGGACGTTACACCGGGGAGCTGTTTTTT.

This clone was detected once. The gene calls are TRBV19 and TRBJ2-2; D gene uncertain. Trimming removed 9 bases at V and 0 bases at J, with 8 bases between. CDR3 length: 13 amino acids. Germline V gene sequence: CDR1 LNHDA, CDR2 SQIVND (reference sequence). The CDR3 reads CASHSANTGELFF. Here the CDR3 DNA reads TGTGCCAGCCATTCAGCGAACACCGGGGAGCTGTTTTTT. The whole variable domain, remainder taken from reference TRBV19 and TRBJ2-2, is DGGITQSPKYLFRKEGQNVTLSCEQNLNHDAMYWYRQDPGQGLRLIYYSQIVNDFQKGDIAEGYSVSREKKESFPLTVTSAQKNPTAFYLCASHSANTGELFFGEGSRLTVL.

As concerns this clone: The sample contains more than one DNA sequence encoding this CDR3. The gene calls are TRBV5-1 and TRBJ1-1; D call uncertain. In germline, CDR1 is SGHRS, CDR2 YFSETQ. V shed 2 bases and J shed 0 bases, with 5 bases lying between them. The CDR3 spans 13 residues. The CDR3 DNA sequence: TGCGCCAGCAGCTTACAGCTGAACACTGAAGCTTTCTTT. Translated, it gives CASSLQLNTEAFF.

As to this clone: Other DNA sequences of this sample code for an identical CDR3. This chain joins TRBV9 and TRBJ1-1; D unresolved. The CDR3 has 14 amino acids. Between the trimmed V and J ends, which lost 2 bases and 2 bases, there was a span of 10 bases. In germline, CDR1 is SGDLS, CDR2 YYNGEE. This CDR3 is CASSVGQVNTEAFF. CDR3 DNA: TGTGCCAGCAGCGTTGGGCAGGTCAACACTGAAGCTTTCTTT.

This chain uses TRBV10-3 with TRBJ2-1, with 7 positions matching TRBD1. The germline V gene has CDR1 ENHRY and CDR2 SYGVKD. The CDR3 sequence is 15 residues long. V was clipped by 0 bases and J by 7 bases; unmatched bases: 6. The CDR3 nucleotides are TGTGCCATCAGTGAGTCCGACAGGGTTGAGAATGAGCAGTTCTTC. It yields the protein CAISESDRVENEQFF.

The chain links TRBV6-1 to TRBJ2-3; 12 nucleotides line up with TRBD2. This CDR3 is built from 17 residues. Germline trimming cut 3 bases from V and 1 base from J; bases unmatched to any gene: 5. The germline V gene has CDR1 MNHNS and CDR2 SASEGT. The CDR3 here is CASSEDRLAGGTDTQYF. In nucleotides, the CDR3 is TGTGCCAGCAGTGAGGACCGACTAGCGGGGGGCACAGATACGCAGTATTTT.

V gene TRBV5-5 combines with J gene TRBJ1-5; tentatively, D is TRBD1 (5 bases). CDR1 and CDR2 (germline): SGHKS, YYEKEE (reference sequence). The CDR3 loop spans 16 amino acids. V dropped 1 base and J dropped 2 bases, with 13 bases sitting between them. The CDR3 is CASSLTPLGRNQPQHF. The CDR3 nucleotides read TGTGCCAGCAGCTTGACACCCCTGGGGCGCAATCAGCCCCAGCATTTT.

The CDR3 DNA reads as TGTGCCAGCAGCGCACGACAGGGAGAATATGGCTACACCTTC. It specifies CASSARQGEYGYTF. The rearrangement joins TRBV5-4 to TRBJ1-2; 7 nucleotides agree with TRBD1. This CDR3 has 14 amino acids. Germline V gene data show CDR1 as SGHNT and CDR2 as YYREEE (reference sequence). V lost 4 bases to trimming and J lost 5 bases; unmatched junction nucleotides: 8.

The chain employs TRBV5-4 and TRBJ1-2; no clear D gene. Deletions cut 1 base from V and 4 bases from J, with 11 bases between. Germline CDR1 and CDR2: SGHNT and YYREEE (reference sequence). The CDR3 spans 14 residues. CDR3 amino acids: CASSLSLESYGYTF. The CDR3 region has the DNA TGTGCCAGCAGCTTGAGTCTGGAGAGCTATGGCTACACCTTC.

The table lists this clone with a few counts. This sequence joins TRBV5-1 and TRBJ1-1, with TRBD1 matching 8 bases. Trimming cost V 1 base and J 0 bases; bases outside gene matches: 2. Germline CDR1 is SGHRS and CDR2 is YFSETQ. CDR3 size: 15 residues. The CDR3 here is CASSLRGQVNTEAFF. The CDR3 nucleotides are TGCGCCAGCAGCTTGAGGGGACAGGTGAACACTGAAGCTTTCTTT. Full variable domain (outside the CDR3, taken from reference TRBV5-1 and TRBJ1-1): KAGVTQTPRYLIKTRGQQVTLSCSPISGHRSVSWYQQTPGQGLQFLFEYFSETQRNKGNFPGRFSGRQFSNSRSEMNVSTLELGDSALYLCASSLRGQVNTEAFFGQGTRLTVV.

The chain is built from TRBV7-9 and TRBJ1-4; TRBD1 is a possible D gene (5 bases). The CDR3 is 12 amino acids. Between the trimmed V and J ends, which lost 4 bases and 16 bases, there was a span of 16 bases. Germline loops: CDR1 SEHNR, CDR2 FQNEAQ (reference sequence). The CDR3 DNA is TGTGCCAGCAGCTCCGACAGTCTTTACCCGTTTTTT. Its translation: CASSSDSLYPFF.

This clone was found a few times. The chain couples TRBV24-1 to TRBJ2-1; D might be TRBD1 (5 bases). Germline lookup yields CDR1 KGHDR and CDR2 SFDVKD. CDR3 size: 16 residues. V lost 4 bases and J 12 bases, leaving 24 bases between the germline ends. The CDR3 bases are TGTGCCACCAGTGACCACCGTAGTGGGGCATACAATAGGCAGTTCTTC. This codes for CATSDHRSGAYNRQFF.

This chain connects TRBV13 to TRBJ1-2; 9 bases match TRBD1. Germline values: CDR1 PRHDT, CDR2 FYEKMQ (reference sequence). Trimming took 4 bases from V and 7 from J; bases not matched to a gene: 4. There are 13 residues in the CDR3. CDR3 DNA sequence: TGTGCCAGCAGCTACGACAGGGGGGGTGGCTACACCTTC. Residues: CASSYDRGGGYTF.

CDR3 residues: CASSPAGTSGGFHTGELFF. The CDR3 coding sequence is TGCGCCAGCAGCCCCGCCGGGACTAGCGGGGGGTTTCACACCGGGGAGCTGTTTTTT. The chain joins TRBV5-1 to TRBJ2-2, with TRBD2 matching 15 bases. CDR1 and CDR2 from the germline V gene are SGHRS and YFSETQ. Germline trimming cut 4 bases from V and 3 bases from J; bases unmatched to any gene: 10. This CDR3 has 19 amino acids.

In this sample, this clone turned up once. Other DNA sequences in this specimen translate into the identical CDR3. The genes are TRBV5-4 and TRBJ2-1; D is unresolved. The germline V gene has CDR1 SGHNT and CDR2 YYREEE (reference sequence). V shed 0 bases and J shed 5 bases, with 3 bases lying between them. CDR3 size: 12 residues. Here the CDR3 DNA reads TGTGCCAGCAGCTTGGGCGACAATGAGCAGTTCTTC. This encodes CASSLGDNEQFF.

The sample holds a few counts of this clone. The conserved closing phenylalanine or tryptophan is absent in this CDR3, likely reflecting a read error. The limits of the CDR3 on the DNA are not certain, so only TCRdb's listed CDR3 is given. This chain links TRBV5-6 with TRBJ1-1. CDR1 and CDR2 (germline): SGHDT, YYEEEE. Both ends counted, the CDR3 spans 10 residues. The CDR3 loop is CASSVPVRVC.

The rearrangement links TRBV11-2 to TRBJ2-7; 8 positions match TRBD2. The CDR3 consists of 17 residues. CDR1 is SGHAT and CDR2 is FQNNGV in the germline V gene. Trimming at V came to 1 base and at J to 0 bases, leaving 8 bases not matched to a gene. The CDR3 is CASSLVAGSQSSYEQYF. The DNA for the CDR3 is TGTGCCAGCAGCTTAGTAGCGGGGAGCCAAAGCTCCTACGAGCAGTACTTC.

The rearrangement links TRBV28 to TRBJ1-6; 9 positions agree with TRBD1. The CDR3 runs 18 residues. The V and J ends lost 2 bases and 0 bases, in that order; junction bases with no gene match: 5. The V gene's germline CDR1 is MDHEN and CDR2 SYDVKM. The CDR3 region has the DNA TGTGCCAGCAGTTTAGGGACAGGGTTTAGCTCCTATAATTCACCCCTCCACTTT. Its protein product is CASSLGTGFSSYNSPLHF.

V and J are TRBV2 and TRBJ1-5, with 7 bases matching TRBD1. Germline lookup yields CDR1 SNHLY and CDR2 FYNNEI. V trimming: 5 bases; J trimming: 4 bases; junction bases outside the gene matches: 2. The CDR3 is made up of 13 amino acids. CDR3 protein: CASSPTGNQPQHF. The CDR3, as DNA: TGTGCCAGCAGTCCGACAGGGAATCAGCCCCAGCATTTT.

The rearrangement uses TRBV2 and TRBJ1-5; 7 bases line up with TRBD1. Germline V gene lookup returns CDR1 SNHLY and CDR2 FYNNEI. The CDR3 totals 13 residues. The V gene end was trimmed by 8 bases and the J gene end by 6 bases; junction bases not matched to a gene: 7. The CDR3 DNA reads TGTGCCAGCGAGAGGGGGCAGGTTCAGCCCCAGCATTTT. Its protein product is CASERGQVQPQHF. The full variable domain, completed using reference TRBV2 and TRBJ1-5, is EPEVTQTPSHQVTQMGQEVILRCVPISNHLYFYWYRQILGQKVEFLVSFYNNEISEKSEIFDDQFSVERPDGSNFTLKIRSTKLEDSAMYFCASERGQVQPQHFGDGTRLSIL.

This sequence joins TRBV5-6 and TRBJ1-2; 9 bases map to TRBD1. This CDR3 is 17 amino acids long. Trimming cost V 5 bases and J 3 bases; bases outside gene matches: 14. CDR1 and CDR2 (germline): SGHDT, YYEEEE. The CDR3 region is CASSATRTGAMHYGYTF. The CDR3 DNA reads as TGTGCCAGCAGTGCGACTAGGACAGGGGCTATGCACTATGGCTACACCTTC.

This clone was detected once. The CDR3 sequence: CASSYSTGVAYGYTF. In nucleotides, the CDR3 is TGTGCCAGCAGTTATTCAACAGGGGTGGCCTATGGCTACACCTTC. This chain connects TRBV6-6 to TRBJ1-2, with 7 bases that match TRBD1. The trim removed 3 bases at V and 4 bases at J, leaving 8 bases unmatched. Germline V lookup: CDR1 MNHNY, CDR2 SVGAGI (reference sequence). CDR3 length: 15 residues.

This clone was detected only once. This chain joins TRBV7-8 and TRBJ2-2, with 7 bases lining up with TRBD1. The CDR3 extends over 18 amino acids. The germline V gene encodes CDR1 SGHVS and CDR2 FQNEAQ. The junction had 12 bases not matched to a gene; V was cut back by 1 base and J by 4 bases. The CDR3 protein is CASSLVSYRGVSTGELFF. In DNA, the CDR3 is TGTGCCAGCAGCTTAGTCAGCTACAGGGGCGTATCCACCGGGGAGCTGTTTTTT.

This clone was recorded only once. The chain is built from TRBV3-1 (or the pseudogene TRBV3-2) and TRBJ1-2; maybe TRBD1 (6 bases). The CDR3 is made up of 14 amino acids. Trimming shortened V by 9 bases and J by 4 bases, and 18 bases separated the two germline ends. From germline, CDR1 is LGHDT and CDR2 YNNKEL (reference sequence). The CDR3 sequence is CASQPGGGSYGYTF. CDR3 nucleotides: TGTGCCAGTCAGCCGGGGGGCGGGAGCTATGGCTACACCTTC.

This rearrangement joins TRBV15 to TRBJ1-5, with 7 nucleotides matching TRBD1. Germline CDR1 and CDR2: LNHNV and YYDKDF (reference sequence). The length of the CDR3 is 15 residues. V lost 5 bases and J lost 0; bases outside the gene matches: 4. CDR3 sequence: CATSPTGDSNQPQHF. CDR3 coding DNA: TGTGCCACCAGCCCTACAGGGGATAGCAATCAGCCCCAGCATTTT.

The genes are TRBV20-1 and TRBJ2-1; D remains unclear. Germline values: CDR1 DFQATT, CDR2 SNEGSKA (reference sequence). This CDR3 is built from 10 residues. V was clipped by 8 bases and J by 5 bases, with 7 bases between them. The CDR3 reads CSFYHNEQFF. For the CDR3, the DNA is TGCAGTTTCTACCACAATGAGCAGTTCTTC.